A selection of T cell receptor beta chains follows, all from one sample in a study of blood T cell repertoires in COVID-19. Sequencing was performed with immunoSEQ multiplex PCR; in TCRdb, only in-frame clones are kept and a portion is missing. This table holds 200,000 to 300,000 clones, over 90% found once. The material sequenced was peripheral blood. The receptors were gathered from a man between 25 and 39 years old with COVID-19, enrolled during active disease. Each CDR3 is given with its conserved first and last residue. Each record gives: J gene, V gene, clone size, CDR3 protein. Expanded clones get a size class; other rows say once, few or many, or leave the size out.

TRBJ2-2 | TRBV19 | NA | CASSQGRGTGELFF
TRBJ1-2 | TRBV3-1/TRBV3-2 | NA | CASSQQTGISHYGYTF
TRBJ1-2 | TRBV29-1 | NA | CSVEGLGPHGYTF
TRBJ2-1 | TRBV5-1 | NA | CASSRAEGLYNEQFF
TRBJ1-2 | TRBV5-6 | NA | CASSKRQGLTYGYTF
TRBJ2-7 | TRBV11-2 | NA | CASSYGQGWNEQYF
TRBJ2-1 | TRBV11-3 | NA | CASSPRGVHEQFF
TRBJ1-4 | TRBV27 | NA | CASSYGQGAEKLFF
TRBJ2-2 | TRBV5-1 | NA | CASKRTGNTGELFF
TRBJ2-2 | TRBV3-1/TRBV3-2 | NA | CASSSPSGGANGELFF
TRBJ1-1 | TRBV5-1 | once | CASSLQGPEAFF
TRBJ1-4 | TRBV11-2 | once | CASSLVVRGATNEKLFF
TRBJ1-2 | TRBV6-2/TRBV6-3 | NA | CASSYSQGPYGYTF
TRBJ2-1 | TRBV11-3 | NA | CASSFRDSNYNEQFF
TRBJ2-3 | TRBV19 | NA | CASSIEGFSTDTQYF
TRBJ1-2 | TRBV19 | NA | CATRDRGWGYTF
TRBJ1-2 | TRBV19 | once | CASTMPSAGAGGYTF
TRBJ2-1 | TRBV28 | NA | CASRPSSTEQFF
TRBJ2-2 | TRBV10-2 | NA | CATTGQRGWSVTGELFF
TRBJ1-1 | TRBV7-6 | NA | CASSLGLGGRNTEAFF
TRBJ1-3 | TRBV6-5 | NA | CASSSLGGTGNTIYF
TRBJ2-4 | TRBV7-3 | NA | CASSLSNSPRNLAKNIQYF
TRBJ1-1 | TRBV9 | once | CASSGPGRGQGAGDTEAFF
TRBJ2-3 | TRBV6-5 | NA | CAIMDAGLGTDTQYF
TRBJ1-5 | TRBV5-1 | NA | CASSEQGAGQPQHF
TRBJ1-1 | TRBV11-3 | NA | CASSLSGPASTEAFF
TRBJ2-7 | TRBV19 | NA | CASSTSARTYEQYF
TRBJ2-7 | TRBV19 | NA | CASSGTDHTYEQYF
TRBJ2-1 | TRBV11-2 | NA | CASSLEGSGGGYNEQFF
TRBJ2-4 | TRBV18 | NA | CASSPPGQGKGSIQYF
TRBJ1-2 | TRBV7-9 | few | CASSLGGRTEYGYTF
TRBJ1-2 | TRBV5-4 | NA | CASRRQGVVVGYTF
TRBJ1-1 | TRBV5-1 | once | CASSPEGRGAEAFF
TRBJ1-5 | TRBV6-1 | NA | CASSEGTGRNQPQHF
TRBJ2-1 | TRBV3-1/TRBV3-2 | NA | CASSISGGVYNEQFF
TRBJ1-1 | TRBV3-1/TRBV3-2 | NA | CASSQDVGAGTEAFF
TRBJ1-5 | TRBV30 | once | CAQGTGGNQPQHF
TRBJ2-7 | TRBV5-1 | NA | CASSLQGYEQYF
TRBJ2-6 | TRBV5-4 | NA | CASSLAGSGGANVLTF
TRBJ1-2 | TRBV6-1 | NA | CASSETRSALRGYTF
TRBJ1-2 | TRBV30 | NA | CAWAGTPFYGYTF
TRBJ2-7 | TRBV28 | few | CASSFLYEQYF
TRBJ1-5 | TRBV9 | NA | CASSPDRTNQPQHF
TRBJ2-3 | TRBV12-3/TRBV12-4 | NA | CASRVGREQYF
TRBJ1-4 | TRBV5-1 | NA | CASSLLVPGQGEGEKLFF
TRBJ2-5 | TRBV19 | NA | CASSIRGGETQYF
TRBJ1-2 | TRBV30 | NA | CAWILDATGGAYGYTF
TRBJ1-4 | TRBV5-1 | NA | CASSSDRGKLFF
TRBJ2-7 | TRBV2 | NA | CASRDLPGQGAREQYF
TRBJ1-2 | TRBV15 | NA | CATSRGGQGAGGYTF
TRBJ1-1 | TRBV19 | NA | CASSRGDRGKAFF
TRBJ2-1 | TRBV23-1 | NA | CASSLYRGAVNEQFF
TRBJ2-7 | TRBV6-1 | NA | CASSELHEQYF
TRBJ1-6 | TRBV7-9 | NA | CASSSRTGENSPLHF